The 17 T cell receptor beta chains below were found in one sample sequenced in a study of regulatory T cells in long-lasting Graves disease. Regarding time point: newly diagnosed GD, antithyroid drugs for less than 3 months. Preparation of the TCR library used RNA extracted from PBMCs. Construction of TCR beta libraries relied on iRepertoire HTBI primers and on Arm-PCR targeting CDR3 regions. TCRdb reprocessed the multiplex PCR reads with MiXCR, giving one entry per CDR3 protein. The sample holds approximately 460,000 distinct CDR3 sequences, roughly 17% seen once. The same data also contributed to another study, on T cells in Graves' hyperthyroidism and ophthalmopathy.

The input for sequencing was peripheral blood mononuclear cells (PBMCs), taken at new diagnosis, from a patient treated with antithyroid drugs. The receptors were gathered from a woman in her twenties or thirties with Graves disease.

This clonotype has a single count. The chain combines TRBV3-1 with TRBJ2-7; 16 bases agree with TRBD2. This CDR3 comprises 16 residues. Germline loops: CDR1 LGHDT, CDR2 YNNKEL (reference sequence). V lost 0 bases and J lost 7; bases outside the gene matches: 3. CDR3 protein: CASSQEVGLAGGEQYF. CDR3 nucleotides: TGTGCCAGCAGCCAAGAAGTGGGACTAGCGGGAGGGGAGCAGTACTTC.

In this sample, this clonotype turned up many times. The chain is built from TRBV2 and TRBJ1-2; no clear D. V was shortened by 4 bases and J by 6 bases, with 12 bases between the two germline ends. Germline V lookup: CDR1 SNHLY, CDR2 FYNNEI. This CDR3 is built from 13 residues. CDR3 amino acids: CASSVLAKDGYTF. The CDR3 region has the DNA TGTGCCAGCAGTGTTTTGGCAAAGGATGGCTACACCTTC.

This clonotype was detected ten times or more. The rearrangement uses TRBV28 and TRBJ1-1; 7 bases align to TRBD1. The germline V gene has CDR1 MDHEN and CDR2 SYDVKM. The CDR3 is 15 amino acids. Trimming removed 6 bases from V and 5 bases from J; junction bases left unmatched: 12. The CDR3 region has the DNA TGTGCCAGCAGCGCCGTAGCAGGGGGGGAAACTGAAGCTTTCTTT. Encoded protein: CASSAVAGGETEAFF.

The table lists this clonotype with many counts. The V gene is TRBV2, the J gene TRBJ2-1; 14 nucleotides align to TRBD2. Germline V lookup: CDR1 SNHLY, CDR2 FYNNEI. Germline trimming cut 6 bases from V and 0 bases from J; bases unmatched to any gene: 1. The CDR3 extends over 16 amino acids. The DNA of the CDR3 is TGTGCCAGCAGGGGGACTAGCGGGGGCTCCTACAATGAGCAGTTCTTC. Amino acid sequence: CASRGTSGGSYNEQFF. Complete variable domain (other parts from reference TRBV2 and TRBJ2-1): EPEVTQTPSHQVTQMGQEVILRCVPISNHLYFYWYRQILGQKVEFLVSFYNNEISEKSEIFDDQFSVERPDGSNFTLKIRSTKLEDSAMYFCASRGTSGGSYNEQFFGPGTRLTVL.

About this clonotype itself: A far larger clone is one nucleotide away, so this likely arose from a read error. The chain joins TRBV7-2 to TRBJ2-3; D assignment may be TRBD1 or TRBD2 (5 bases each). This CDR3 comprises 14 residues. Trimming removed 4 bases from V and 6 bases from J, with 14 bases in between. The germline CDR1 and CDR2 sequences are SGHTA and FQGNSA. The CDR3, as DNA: TGTACCAGCAGCTCGGCAGGGAGTCGGGATACGCAGTATTTT. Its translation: CTSSSAGSRDTQYF.

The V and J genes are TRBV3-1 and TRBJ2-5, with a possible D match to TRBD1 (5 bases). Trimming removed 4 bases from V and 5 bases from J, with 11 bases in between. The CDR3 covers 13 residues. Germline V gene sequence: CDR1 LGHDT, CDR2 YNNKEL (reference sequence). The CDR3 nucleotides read TGTGCCAGCAGCCCCAGGGTGGTGGAGACCCAGTACTTC. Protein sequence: CASSPRVVETQYF.

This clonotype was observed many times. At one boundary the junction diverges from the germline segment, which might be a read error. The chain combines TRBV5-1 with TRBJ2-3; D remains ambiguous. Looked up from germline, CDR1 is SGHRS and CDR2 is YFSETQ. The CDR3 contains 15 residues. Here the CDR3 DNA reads TGTGCCAGCAGCTTGGAAGACACTAGCACAGATACGCAGTATTTT. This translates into CASSLEDTSTDTQYF.

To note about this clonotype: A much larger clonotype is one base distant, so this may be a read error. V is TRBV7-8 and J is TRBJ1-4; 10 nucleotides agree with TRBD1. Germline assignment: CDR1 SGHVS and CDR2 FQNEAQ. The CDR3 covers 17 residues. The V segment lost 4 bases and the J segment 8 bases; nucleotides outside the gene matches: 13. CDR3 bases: TGTGCCAGCAGCTCCGGGACAGGGGAAGTGGGAGTGGAAAAACTGTTTTTT. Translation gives CASSSGTGEVGVEKLFF.

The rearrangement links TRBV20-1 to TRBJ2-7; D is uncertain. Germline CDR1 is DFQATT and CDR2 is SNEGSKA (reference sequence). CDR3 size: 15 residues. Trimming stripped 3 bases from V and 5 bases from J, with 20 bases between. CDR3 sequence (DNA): TGCAGTGCTAGGGTTATCGGACCGAACCCTCACGAGCAGTACTTC. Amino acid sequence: CSARVIGPNPHEQYF.

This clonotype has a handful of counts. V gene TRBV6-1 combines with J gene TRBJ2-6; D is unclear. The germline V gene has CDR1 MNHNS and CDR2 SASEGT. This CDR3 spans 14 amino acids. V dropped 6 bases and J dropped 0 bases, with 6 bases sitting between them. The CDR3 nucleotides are TGTGCCAGCAGGCGAGACTCTGGGGCCAACGTCCTGACTTTC. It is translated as CASRRDSGANVLTF.

The CDR3 loop reads CASSLWTSQNEQYF. The DNA of the CDR3 is TGTGCCAGCAGCTTGTGGACTAGCCAGAACGAGCAGTACTTC. J is TRBJ2-7 and V is TRBV9, with 8 bases identical to TRBD2. The CDR3 contains 14 residues. Per the germline V gene, CDR1 is SGDLS and CDR2 is YYNGEE. J lost 5 bases, V lost 4 bases, and 8 bases had no gene match.

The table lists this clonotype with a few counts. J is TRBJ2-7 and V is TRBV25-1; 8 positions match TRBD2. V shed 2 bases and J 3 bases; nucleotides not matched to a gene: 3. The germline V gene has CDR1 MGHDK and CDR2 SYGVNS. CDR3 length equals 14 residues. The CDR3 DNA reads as TGTGCCAGCAGTGAACGGGAGGGCCACTACGAGCAGTACTTC. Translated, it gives CASSEREGHYEQYF.

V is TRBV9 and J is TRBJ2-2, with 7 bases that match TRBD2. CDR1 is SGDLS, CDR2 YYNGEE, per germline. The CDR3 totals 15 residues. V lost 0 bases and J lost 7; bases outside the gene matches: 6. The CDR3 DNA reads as TGTGCCAGCAGCGTAGGAGTAGGCGGGGGCGGGGAGCTGTTTTTT. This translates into CASSVGVGGGGELFF.

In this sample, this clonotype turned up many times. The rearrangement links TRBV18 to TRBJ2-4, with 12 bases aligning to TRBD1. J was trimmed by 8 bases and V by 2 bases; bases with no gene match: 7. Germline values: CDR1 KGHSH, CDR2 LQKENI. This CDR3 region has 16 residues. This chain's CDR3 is CASSPRDRGREDIQYF. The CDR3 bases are TGTGCCAGCTCACCAAGGGACAGGGGGCGAGAGGACATTCAGTACTTC.

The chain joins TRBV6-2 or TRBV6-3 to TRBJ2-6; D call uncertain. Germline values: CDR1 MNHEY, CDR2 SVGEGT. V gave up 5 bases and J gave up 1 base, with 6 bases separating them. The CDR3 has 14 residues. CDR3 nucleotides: TGTGCCAGCAGTGTGCGTTCTGGGGCCAACGTCCTGACTTTC. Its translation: CASSVRSGANVLTF.

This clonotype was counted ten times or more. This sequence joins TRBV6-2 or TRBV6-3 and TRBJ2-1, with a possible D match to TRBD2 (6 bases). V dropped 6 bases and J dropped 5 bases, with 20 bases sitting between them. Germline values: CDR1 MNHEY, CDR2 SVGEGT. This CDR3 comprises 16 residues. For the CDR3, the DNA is TGTGCCAGCAGGACCCTCGGACGCGGGGTCCACAATGAGCAGTTCTTC. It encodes CASRTLGRGVHNEQFF.

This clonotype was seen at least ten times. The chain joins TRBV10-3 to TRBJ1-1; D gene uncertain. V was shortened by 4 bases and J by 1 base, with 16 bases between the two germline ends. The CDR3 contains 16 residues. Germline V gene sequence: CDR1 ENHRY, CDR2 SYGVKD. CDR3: CAISGAEFDSNTEAFF. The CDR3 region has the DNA TGTGCCATCAGTGGGGCCGAGTTTGACTCGAACACTGAAGCTTTCTTT.